This TCR beta chain was obtained from a study of T cell responses to AZD1222 COVID-19 vaccine. The study, taken as a whole, reports: Following two doses of AZD1222, Spike-specific TCR breadth and depth rose. Only 5 to 7 AZD1222 recipients were seropositive at baseline.

The method was immunoSEQ multiplex PCR; TCRdb's version includes in-frame clones alone and lacks a portion of them. The sample consists of about 120,000 clones, about 85% of them appearing once. V dropped 9 bases and J dropped 10; count of bases not matched to a gene: 9. The CDR3 runs 13 residues. The V gene's germline CDR1 is LNHDA and CDR2 SQIVND (reference sequence). Points on this clone: Antigen unknown.

The receptor comes from an adult who received the AZD1222 COVID-19 vaccine. The sequenced sample was peripheral blood, obtained 28 days after the second AZD1222 dose. This sequence joins TRBV19 and TRBJ1-6; 7 nucleotides agree with TRBD1. CDR3 in DNA: TGTGCCAGCACACAGGGGTTAGGATCACCCCTCCACTTT. Residues: CASTQGLGSPLHF.